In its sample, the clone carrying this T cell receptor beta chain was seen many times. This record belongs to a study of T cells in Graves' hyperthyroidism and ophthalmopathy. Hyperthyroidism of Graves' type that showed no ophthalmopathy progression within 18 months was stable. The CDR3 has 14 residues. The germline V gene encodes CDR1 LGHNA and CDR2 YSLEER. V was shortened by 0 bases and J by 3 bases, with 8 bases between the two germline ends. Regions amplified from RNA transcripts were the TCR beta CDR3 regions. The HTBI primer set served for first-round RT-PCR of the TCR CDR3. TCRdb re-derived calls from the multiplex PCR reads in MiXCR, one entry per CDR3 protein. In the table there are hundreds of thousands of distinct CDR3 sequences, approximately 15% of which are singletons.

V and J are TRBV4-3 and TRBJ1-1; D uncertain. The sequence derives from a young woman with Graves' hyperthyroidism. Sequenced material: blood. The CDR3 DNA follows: TGCGCCAGCAGCCAAGATGCGGGGTACACTGAAGCTTTCTTT. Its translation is CASSQDAGYTEAFF.